These 15 T cell receptor beta chains were sequenced from one sample in a study of T-cell reconstitution after alpha-beta-depleted transplantation in children. For TCRbeta, the library was prepared with unique molecular identifiers. MiXCR was run by TCRdb on the PCR reads, yielding one entry per CDR3 protein. The data show around 680,000 distinct CDR3 sequences, around 16% seen once. Sample: PBMCs from the stem cell graft donor, taken from the stem cell graft. All receptors derive from a human donor who donated a stem cell graft to a child with acute myeloid leukemia.

At least ten counts were recorded for this clonotype. The V call is TRBV20-1, the J call TRBJ2-4; D is unresolved. V lost 3 bases and J 0 bases, leaving 15 bases between the germline ends. The V gene's germline CDR1 is DFQATT and CDR2 SNEGSKA (reference sequence). The CDR3 consists of 16 residues. The CDR3 DNA reads TGCAGTGCTAGGAGTGTCAGAACGGCAGCCAAAAACATTCAGTACTTC. This gives the protein CSARSVRTAAKNIQYF.

This clonotype was found a few times. V usage is TRBV13 and J usage is TRBJ2-1; D remains unclear. The V gene lost 1 base and the J gene lost 6 bases, with 10 bases spanning the gap. This CDR3 has 14 amino acids. Per germline, CDR1 PRHDT and CDR2 FYEKMQ (reference sequence). The CDR3 nucleotides are TGTGCCAGCAGCTTAGTAATTGGGTCCAATGAGCAGTTCTTC. Its protein product is CASSLVIGSNEQFF.

To note about this clonotype: A much more abundant neighbour one base away suggests this may be a read error. The chain employs TRBV6-1 and TRBJ2-2; perhaps TRBD1 as D (6 bases). This CDR3 has 15 residues. CDR1 and CDR2 from the germline V gene are MNHNS and SASEGT. CDR3 nucleotides: TGTGCCAGCACTCAGGACAGATCAAACACCGGGGAGCCGTTTTTT. This codes for CASTQDRSNTGEPFF.

This clonotype came up many times. The chain carries TRBV20-1 and TRBJ1-5; no clear D. Germline V CDR1 and CDR2: DFQATT, SNEGSKA (reference sequence). Trimming left V 0 bases short and J 5 bases short, with 8 bases between. The CDR3 covers 13 residues. The CDR3: CSARDPGHQPQHF. CDR3 nucleotide sequence: TGCAGTGCTAGAGATCCAGGTCATCAGCCCCAGCATTTT.

The chain recombines TRBV30 with TRBJ2-7; 8 bases fit TRBD1. The CDR3 loop spans 14 amino acids. Germline values: CDR1 GTSNPN, CDR2 SVGIG (reference sequence). Trimming cost V 5 bases and J 2 bases; bases outside gene matches: 8. The CDR3 loop is CAWGAGTGAYEQYF. The CDR3 DNA sequence: TGTGCCTGGGGGGCAGGGACAGGAGCCTACGAGCAGTACTTC.

This clonotype was found many times. V gene TRBV20-1 combines with J gene TRBJ2-5; no firm D call. The CDR3 totals 12 residues. Trimming cost V 5 bases and J 4 bases, with 11 bases left between them. The germline CDR1 and CDR2 sequences are DFQATT and SNEGSKA (reference sequence). CDR3 sequence reads: CSAASSPETQYF. The CDR3 DNA follows: TGCAGTGCTGCCTCTTCACCAGAGACCCAGTACTTC.

This clonotype was counted at least ten times. This chain uses TRBV6-1 with TRBJ2-6, with a weak D call TRBD2 (5 bases). The CDR3 contains 17 residues. The V end was cut by 5 bases, the J end by 2 bases, with 16 bases between. The germline CDR1 and CDR2 sequences are MNHNS and SASEGT. The chain's CDR3 is CASSRRGIATGANVLTF. The CDR3 bases are TGTGCCAGCAGTCGCAGAGGGATCGCCACTGGGGCCAACGTCCTGACTTTC.

This clonotype came up a few times. The chain links TRBV12-3 or TRBV12-4 to TRBJ2-5; 7 bases line up with TRBD2. Trimming cost V 3 bases and J 0 bases; bases outside gene matches: 1. The length of the CDR3 is 14 residues. Here the CDR3 DNA reads TGTGCCAGCAGTTTCGGACTAGACCAAGAGACCCAGTACTTC. It specifies CASSFGLDQETQYF.

The sample holds a few counts of this clonotype. The chain carries TRBV13 and TRBJ2-7; no definite D call. CDR3 size: 14 residues. CDR1 is PRHDT and CDR2 is FYEKMQ in the germline V gene (reference sequence). Trimming took 5 bases from V and 5 from J, leaving 16 bases between them. This CDR3 reads CASSTAWKTDEQYF. The CDR3 DNA reads as TGTGCCAGCAGCACGGCATGGAAAACGGACGAGCAGTACTTC.

This clonotype was counted a few times. This chain uses TRBV5-1 with TRBJ1-2; D is possibly TRBD1 (6 bases). The CDR3 covers 15 residues. V lost 2 bases and J 3 bases, leaving 14 bases between the germline ends. Per germline, CDR1 SGHRS and CDR2 YFSETQ. This chain's CDR3 is CASSFSRGADYGYTF. The CDR3 nucleotides read TGCGCCAGCAGCTTCTCCAGGGGAGCGGACTATGGCTACACCTTC.

The table lists this clonotype with a few counts. The CDR3 sequence is CASSLKESLLRETQYF. The CDR3 coding sequence is TGTGCCAGCAGCTTAAAAGAGAGCCTGCTCAGGGAGACCCAGTACTTC. The gene calls are TRBV7-9 and TRBJ2-5; D unclear. Germline V gene data show CDR1 as SEHNR and CDR2 as FQNEAQ (reference sequence). This CDR3 spans 16 amino acids. Trimming stripped 2 bases from V and 5 bases from J, with 18 bases between.

The V call is TRBV5-6, the J call TRBJ1-1, with TRBD1 as a possible D gene (5 bases). The germline gives CDR1 SGHDT, CDR2 YYEEEE. The CDR3 is made up of 16 amino acids. The V end was cut by 2 bases, the J end by 4 bases, with 18 bases between. The CDR3 is CASSLGKKGRGTEAFF. The CDR3 coding sequence is TGTGCCAGCAGCTTAGGGAAGAAGGGGCGGGGCACTGAAGCTTTCTTT.

Many counts were recorded for this clonotype. This chain connects TRBV20-1 to TRBJ2-1; D perhaps matches TRBD2 (7 bases). The germline V gene encodes CDR1 DFQATT and CDR2 SNEGSKA (reference sequence). The CDR3 covers 14 residues. The V end lost 6 bases, the J end lost 0 bases, and 12 bases lay between the germline ends. The CDR3 DNA reads as TGCAGTGCCGAGGGGGGGTCCTCCTACAATGAGCAGTTCTTC. It translates to CSAEGGSSYNEQFF.

This sequence joins TRBV27 and TRBJ2-2; D is perhaps TRBD1 or TRBD2 (5 bases each). The germline V and J ends were trimmed by 2 bases and 3 bases, with 10 bases remaining between them. Germline assignment: CDR1 MNHEY and CDR2 SMNVEV (reference sequence). CDR3 size: 15 residues. The DNA for the CDR3 is TGTGCCAGCAGTTTAGCCGGGACCGACACCGGGGAGCTGTTTTTT. It translates to CASSLAGTDTGELFF.

This clonotype was seen more than once but under ten times. V is TRBV20-1 and J is TRBJ2-7, with 11 nucleotides matching TRBD1. Germline assignment: CDR1 DFQATT and CDR2 SNEGSKA (reference sequence). There are 17 residues in the CDR3. The CDR3 DNA follows: TGCTGTGCGAGGGGGGACAGGGGGTATGGGACTCGGGCCGAGCAGTACGTC. The encoded protein is CCARGDRGYGTRAEQYV.